This T cell receptor beta chain was captured by sequencing in a study of T-cell reconstitution after alpha-beta-depleted transplantation in children (TCRdb year 2016). For the wider study: Using TCR repertoire profiling, the study quantitatively followed how T-cell immune reconstitution unfolded in children after TCRalphabeta/CD19-depleted allogeneic hematopoietic cell transplantation.

The germline V gene specifies SGHRS as CDR1 and YFSETQ as CDR2. The CDR3 runs 13 amino acids, cysteine and phenylalanine included. The read is trimmed to its CDR3 DNA, 39 bases read in frame from base 1. The trim is 3 bases for V and 3 bases for J, with a gap of 10 bases between the germline ends. To prepare the library, PCR was applied. TCRdb names Illumina HiSeq 2500 as the instrument used. To normalize quantification of the TCRbeta repertoire, the TCR libraries were built with molecular barcoding that relied on unique molecular identifiers. TCRdb itself trimmed the public reads at Q25 with fastp, ran MiXCR and retained productive beta chains. Every distinct CDR3 protein forms one entry, paired with its most common genes and DNA. The sample records about 340,000 distinct CDR3 sequences, approximately 12% of which are singletons. Clones ranked in the top ten supply around 4.5% of the sample. There are a few counts of this clonotype. The clone's antigen remains unknown. No per-base quality is available; no much larger clone lies one base away.

This material consisted of PBMCs, taken from the stem cell graft. The TCR originated in a human donor who donated a stem cell graft to a child with Fanconi anemia. This receptor chain uses TRBV5-1 and TRBJ2-7; TRBD1 is perhaps the D gene, given 6 matching bases. For the CDR3, the sequence is CASSSDSFYEQYF. The nucleotide sequence reads as follows: TGCGCCAGCAGCTCGGACAGCTTCTACGAGCAGTACTTC.